Listed below are T cell receptor beta chains from one sample, sequenced in a study of spatial heterogeneity in lung cancer. TCRdb reprocessed the 5' RACE reads via MiXCR and lists one record per CDR3 protein. The data contain 26,000 or so distinct CDR3 sequences, around 8% of them singletons. Specimen: PBMCs, collected at surgery. The receptors come from a female donor with early-stage non-small cell lung cancer. CDR3s include the opening cysteine and the closing phenylalanine or tryptophan. The D gene is left open where the match is weak. Expanded clones get a size class; other rows say once, few or many, or leave the size out.

j_gene	v_gene	abundance	d_gene	CDR3aa	CDR3nt
TRBJ2-4	TRBV12-3/TRBV12-4	many	.	CASSPGQLKSKNIQYF	TGTGCCAGCAGTCCCGGACAGTTAAAAAGCAAAAACATTCAGTACTTC
TRBJ1-2	TRBV28	.	TRBD1	CASSLSRQGARGYTF	TGTGCCAGCAGTTTATCGCGGCAGGGGGCGCGGGGCTACACCTTC
TRBJ2-1	TRBV11-2	many	TRBD2	CASSTPRLAGNEQFF	TGTGCCAGCAGCACCCCCAGGTTAGCGGGAAATGAGCAGTTCTTC
TRBJ2-5	TRBV20-1	many	TRBD2	CSAREWTSRWETQYF	TGCAGTGCTAGAGAATGGACTAGCCGATGGGAGACCCAGTACTTC
TRBJ1-2	TRBV10-3	many	.	CATRGIDYGYTF	TGTGCCACCCGGGGCATCGACTATGGCTACACCTTC
TRBJ1-2	TRBV29-1	.	.	CSVLVLRGHGYTF	TGCAGCGTTCTTGTCCTACGGGGTCACGGCTACACCTTC
TRBJ2-3	TRBV20-1	many	.	CSALDNTDTQYF	TGCAGTGCTCTAGACAACACAGATACGCAGTATTTT
TRBJ2-7	TRBV28	many	.	CASSLMVHEQYF	TGTGCCAGCAGTTTAATGGTCCACGAGCAGTACTTC
TRBJ2-1	TRBV12-3/TRBV12-4	few	TRBD2	CASSLAVGLAGAPTSYNEQFF	TGTGCCAGCAGTTTAGCCGTTGGACTAGCGGGAGCCCCAACCTCCTACAATGAGCAGTTCTTC
TRBJ2-1	TRBV2	many	.	CARGSTHPRDEQFF	TGTGCCAGGGGTAGCACACATCCTCGAGATGAGCAGTTCTTC
TRBJ2-7	TRBV28	many	.	CASSLHGPTAYEQYF	TGTGCCAGCAGTTTACACGGACCGACCGCCTACGAGCAGTACTTC
TRBJ2-1	TRBV2	few	.	CASRRSGAQGDEQFF	TGTGCCAGCCGCCGAAGCGGAGCGCAAGGCGATGAGCAGTTCTTC
TRBJ1-4	TRBV20-1	many	.	CSAKANEKLFF	TGCAGTGCTAAAGCTAATGAAAAACTGTTTTTT
TRBJ1-2	TRBV20-1	few	TRBD1	CSASGGTGTVGYTF	TGCAGTGCTAGTGGTGGGACCGGGACAGTTGGCTACACCTTC
TRBJ1-1	TRBV6-5	many	.	CASEDRYTEAFF	TGTGCCAGTGAAGACAGGTACACTGAAGCTTTCTTT
TRBJ2-1	TRBV19	.	TRBD1	CASSRGQVTYNELFF	TGTGCCAGTAGCAGAGGACAGGTAACCTACAATGAGCTGTTCTTC
TRBJ1-1	TRBV29-1	many	.	CSAIRAGATEAFF	TGCAGCGCAATCCGAGCGGGGGCCACTGAAGCTTTCTTT
TRBJ2-4	TRBV28	many	TRBD2	CASSSAGVLAKNIQYF	TGTGCCAGCAGTTCAGCGGGGGTACTAGCCAAAAACATTCAGTACTTC
TRBJ2-1	TRBV24-1	many	.	CATSGELGGNEQFF	TGTGCCACCAGTGGGGAGTTAGGCGGGAATGAGCAGTTCTTC
TRBJ2-3	TRBV15	.	.	CATSRSGGTDTQYF	TGTGCCACCAGCAGGTCGGGGGGCACAGATACGCAGTATTTT
TRBJ1-2	TRBV28	.	TRBD1	CASSITGTGRANYGYTF	TGTGCCAGCAGTATTACCGGGACAGGGAGAGCTAACTATGGCTACACCTTC
TRBJ1-5	TRBV20-1	few	TRBD1	CSAEQGARSNQPQHF	TGCAGTGCTGAACAGGGGGCAAGGAGCAATCAGCCCCAGCATTTT
TRBJ2-5	TRBV29-1	many	.	CSVAAGGRDQETQYF	TGCAGCGTTGCCGCCGGAGGACGGGACCAAGAGACCCAGTACTTC
TRBJ2-1	TRBV7-9	many	TRBD1	CASSWRQGSPYNEQFF	TGTGCCAGCAGCTGGCGACAGGGGTCACCCTACAATGAGCAGTTCTTC
TRBJ2-1	TRBV7-6	many	.	CASSLWYNEQFF	TGTGCCAGCAGCTTATGGTACAATGAGCAGTTCTTC
TRBJ2-1	TRBV19	many	TRBD1	CASSTGQGPYNEQFF	TGTGCCAGTAGTACAGGACAGGGGCCCTACAATGAGCAGTTCTTC
TRBJ2-3	TRBV11-2	few	TRBD2	CASSLAASGGFLGDTQYF	TGTGCCAGCAGCTTAGCGGCTAGCGGGGGATTTTTAGGAGATACGCAGTATTTT
TRBJ2-3	TRBV7-2	.	.	CASSLAVSGTDTQYF	TGTGCCAGCAGCTTAGCCGTCAGCGGCACAGATACGCAGTATTTT
TRBJ2-7	TRBV27	few	TRBD1	CASSYRGRSYEQYF	TGTGCCAGCAGTTACAGGGGTAGAAGCTACGAGCAGTACTTC
TRBJ2-1	TRBV29-1	many	.	CSAVGGSVNEQFF	TGCAGCGCAGTAGGGGGGAGCGTTAATGAGCAGTTCTTC
TRBJ2-5	TRBV4-2	.	.	CASSQGRETQYF	TGTGCCAGCAGCCAAGGTAGAGAGACCCAGTACTTC
TRBJ2-1	TRBV18	many	.	CASSPELASNEQFF	TGTGCCAGCTCACCAGAGCTAGCGTCCAATGAGCAGTTCTTC
TRBJ2-1	TRBV5-1	many	TRBD1	CASSFDRGREQFF	TGCGCCAGCAGCTTTGACAGGGGGCGCGAGCAGTTCTTC
TRBJ1-1	TRBV11-2	few	.	CASSENTLNTEAFF	TGTGCCAGCAGTGAGAACACCTTGAACACTGAAGCTTTCTTT
TRBJ2-5	TRBV6-6	.	.	CASSYADQETQYF	TGTGCCAGCAGTTACGCCGACCAAGAGACCCAGTACTTC